A single sample is the source of the 11 T cell receptor beta chains below, sequenced in a study of high-grade serous ovarian cancer treatment subgroups. Tumor samples were obtained before definitive surgery or chemotherapy. Some clones are missing from TCRdb's copy, which holds only in-frame ones; the method was immunoSEQ multiplex PCR. The profile covers under 30,000 clones, with under 90% appearing a single time and around 1.9% taken by the ten largest. The specimen sequenced was tumor tissue. Receptor source: a human donor with high-grade serous ovarian cancer.

The V and J genes are TRBV27 and TRBJ1-1; maybe TRBD1 (6 bases). V shed 5 bases and J shed 6 bases, with 16 bases lying between them. Germline loops: CDR1 MNHEY, CDR2 SMNVEV (reference sequence). CDR3 length: 14 residues. The CDR3 nucleotides are TGTGCCAGCAGTCCGTGGGCCAACAGGGCTGAAGCTTTCTTT. Its protein is CASSPWANRAEAFF.

The chain carries TRBV18 and TRBJ1-5, with D tentatively TRBD1 (6 bases). CDR3 size: 14 residues. The V gene's germline CDR1 is KGHSH and CDR2 LQKENI. Trimming removed 3 bases from V and 5 bases from J, with 11 bases in between. In nucleotides, the CDR3 is TGTGCCAGCTCACCCAGGGGTGCCGATCAGCCCCAGCATTTT. It is translated as CASSPRGADQPQHF.

In its sample, this clone was seen a few times. This chain links TRBV2 with TRBJ1-1; D is ambiguous. Germline CDR1 and CDR2: SNHLY and FYNNEI. The CDR3 has 14 residues. V shed 3 bases and J shed 11 bases, with 19 bases lying between them. CDR3 nucleotides: TGTGCCAGCAGTGAGGGGTCGGGGATCAGAAAGGCTTTCTTT. This codes for CASSEGSGIRKAFF.

This clone was recorded once. The V call is TRBV19, the J call TRBJ1-5, with D unresolved. Trimming pared 4 bases from V and 0 bases from J, leaving 10 bases between. This CDR3 spans 15 amino acids. Germline loops: CDR1 LNHDA, CDR2 SQIVND (reference sequence). The chain's CDR3 is CASSTDPYSNQPQHF. In DNA form, the CDR3 reads TGTGCCAGTAGTACGGATCCTTATAGCAATCAGCCCCAGCATTTT. Using reference TRBV19 and TRBJ1-5 for the parts outside the CDR3, the full variable domain is DGGITQSPKYLFRKEGQNVTLSCEQNLNHDAMYWYRQDPGQGLRLIYYSQIVNDFQKGDIAEGYSVSREKKESFPLTVTSAQKNPTAFYLCASSTDPYSNQPQHFGDGTRLSIL.

The V and J genes are TRBV10-3 and TRBJ2-5, with 9 bases fitting TRBD2. V was clipped by 7 bases and J by 2 bases; unmatched bases: 11. CDR3 length: 16 residues. Germline V CDR1 and CDR2: ENHRY, SYGVKD. CDR3 coding DNA: TGTGCCATCAAACCGACTAGCGGAGGGCAACAAGAGACCCAGTACTTC. It is translated as CAIKPTSGGQQETQYF.

The V call is TRBV6-5, the J call TRBJ2-1; 7 bases are shared with TRBD2. V lost 3 bases and J lost 15; bases outside the gene matches: 8. CDR1 and CDR2 from the germline V gene are MNHEY and SVGAGI. The CDR3 runs to 12 residues. The CDR3 reads CASSYTGEGMFF. CDR3 DNA: TGTGCCAGCAGTTATACGGGGGAGGGGATGTTCTTC.

The V call is TRBV7-9, the J call TRBJ2-3; 9 nucleotides align to TRBD2. Per germline, CDR1 SEHNR and CDR2 FQNEAQ (reference sequence). The CDR3 consists of 16 residues. The V gene end was trimmed by 4 bases and the J gene end by 5 bases; junction bases not matched to a gene: 10. The CDR3 DNA is TGTGCCAGCAGCTCTATCGGGACTAGCCAAATAGATACGCAGTATTTT. Its translation: CASSSIGTSQIDTQYF. The full variable domain, in which reference TRBV7-9 and TRBJ2-3 provide the parts outside the CDR3, is DTGVSQNPRHKITKRGQNVTFRCDPISEHNRLYWYRQTLGQGPEFLTYFQNEAQLEKSRLLSDRFSAERPKGSFSTLEIQRTEQGDSAMYLCASSSIGTSQIDTQYFGPGTRLTVL.

The chain has TRBV30 and TRBJ2-5; D may match TRBD1 or TRBD2 (5 bases each). Germline loops: CDR1 GTSNPN, CDR2 SVGIG (reference sequence). The germline V and J ends were trimmed by 0 bases and 5 bases, with 10 bases remaining between them. This CDR3 has 13 residues. CDR3 sequence reads: CAWSVLGAETQYF. The CDR3 DNA reads TGTGCCTGGAGTGTACTAGGGGCGGAGACCCAGTACTTC.

The J gene is TRBJ2-7, the V gene TRBV4-2; 11 bases match TRBD2. CDR1 and CDR2 (germline): LGHNA, YNFKEQ. V lost 5 bases and J lost 1; bases outside the gene matches: 1. The CDR3 covers 14 residues. The CDR3 spells CASSSSGRSYEQYF. The CDR3 nucleotides are TGTGCCAGCAGCTCTAGCGGGAGGTCCTACGAGCAGTACTTC.

The V call is TRBV5-5, the J call TRBJ1-1; possibly TRBD1 for D (5 bases). The CDR3 has 12 amino acids. With 0 bases removed from V and 11 bases from J, the gap between germline ends came to 11 bases. The germline CDR1 and CDR2 sequences are SGHKS and YYEKEE (reference sequence). The CDR3 DNA reads as TGTGCCAGCAGCTTGGCGCAGGGTAGCGCTTTCTTT. Translating it yields CASSLAQGSAFF.

The J gene is TRBJ2-1, the V gene TRBV10-1; maybe TRBD2 (5 bases). Trimming removed 8 bases at V and 5 bases at J, with 19 bases between. In germline, CDR1 is WNHNN, CDR2 SYGVQD (reference sequence). CDR3 length equals 15 residues. The CDR3 DNA reads as TGCGCCAGCGCCCCGGCCCAAGCGGAAAACAATGAGCAGTTCTTC. Its protein is CASAPAQAENNEQFF.